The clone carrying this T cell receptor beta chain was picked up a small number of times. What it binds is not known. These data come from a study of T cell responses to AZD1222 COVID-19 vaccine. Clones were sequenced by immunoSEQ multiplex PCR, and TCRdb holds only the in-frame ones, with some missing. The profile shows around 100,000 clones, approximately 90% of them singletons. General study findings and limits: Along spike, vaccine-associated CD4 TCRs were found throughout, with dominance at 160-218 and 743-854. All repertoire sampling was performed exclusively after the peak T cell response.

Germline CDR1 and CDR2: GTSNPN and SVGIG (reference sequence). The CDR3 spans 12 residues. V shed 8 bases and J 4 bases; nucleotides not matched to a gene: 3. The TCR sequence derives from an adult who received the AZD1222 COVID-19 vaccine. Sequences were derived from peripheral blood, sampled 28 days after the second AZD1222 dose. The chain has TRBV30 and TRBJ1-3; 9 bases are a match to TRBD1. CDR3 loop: CASGQGGNTIYF. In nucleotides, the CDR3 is TGTGCCAGCGGACAGGGGGGAAACACCATATATTTT.